This T cell receptor (beta chain) was captured by sequencing in a study of shared clonotypes between healthy human individuals. This clone was counted once. Here immunoSEQ multiplex PCR was the method, and the copy in TCRdb shows in-frame clones only, minus some. The profile shows 800,000 to 950,000 clones, roughly 96% of them singletons. Selected positively for CCR7 and CD45RO-negative, naive CD8 cells excluded terminally differentiated effector memory CD45RA+ cells. Sequenced sample: naive CD8+ T cells sorted from blood. The TCR originated in a young man in good health.

The CDR3 reads CASSKLAGPLPYEQYF. The CDR3 DNA reads TGTGCCAGCAGTAAACTAGCGGGACCCCTGCCCTACGAGCAGTACTTC. The chain is built from TRBV28 and TRBJ2-7; 10 bases agree with TRBD2. The CDR3 has 16 residues. Germline CDR1 and CDR2: MDHEN and SYDVKM. V shed 5 bases, J shed 2 bases, and the junction held 9 bases outside the gene matches. The complete variable domain, with remaining parts taken from reference TRBV28 and TRBJ2-7, reads DVKVTQSSRYLVKRTGEKVFLECVQDMDHENMFWYRQDPGLGLRLIYFSYDVKMKEKGDIPEGYSVSREKKERFSLILESASTNQTSMYLCASSKLAGPLPYEQYFGPGTRLTVT.